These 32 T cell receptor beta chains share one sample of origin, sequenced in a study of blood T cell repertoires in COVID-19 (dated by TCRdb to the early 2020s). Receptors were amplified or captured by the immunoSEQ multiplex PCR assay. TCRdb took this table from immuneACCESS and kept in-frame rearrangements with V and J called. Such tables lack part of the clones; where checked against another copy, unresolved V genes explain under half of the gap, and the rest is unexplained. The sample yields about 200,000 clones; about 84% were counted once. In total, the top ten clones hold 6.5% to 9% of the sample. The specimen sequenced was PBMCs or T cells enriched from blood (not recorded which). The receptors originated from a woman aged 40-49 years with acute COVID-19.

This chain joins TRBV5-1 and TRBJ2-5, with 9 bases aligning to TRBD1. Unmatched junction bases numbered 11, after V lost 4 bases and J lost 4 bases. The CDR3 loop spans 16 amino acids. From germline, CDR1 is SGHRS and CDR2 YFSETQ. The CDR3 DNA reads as TGCGCCAGCAGCGTCCACCCGGGACAGGGATTAGAGACCCAGTACTTC. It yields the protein CASSVHPGQGLETQYF.

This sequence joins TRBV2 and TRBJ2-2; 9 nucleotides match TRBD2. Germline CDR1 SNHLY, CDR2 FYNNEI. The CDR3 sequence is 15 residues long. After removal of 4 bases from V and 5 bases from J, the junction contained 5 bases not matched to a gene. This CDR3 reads CASSGLLAGTGELFF. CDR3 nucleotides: TGTGCCAGCAGTGGCCTGCTAGCGGGAACCGGGGAGCTGTTTTTT.

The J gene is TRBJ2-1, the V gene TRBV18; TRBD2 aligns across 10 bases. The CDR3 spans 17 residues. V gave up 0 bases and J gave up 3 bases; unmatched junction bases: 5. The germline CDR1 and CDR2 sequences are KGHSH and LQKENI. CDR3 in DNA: TGTGCCAGCTCACCACCAGCGGGGGGGCTAGTCTACAATGAGCAGTTCTTC. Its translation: CASSPPAGGLVYNEQFF.

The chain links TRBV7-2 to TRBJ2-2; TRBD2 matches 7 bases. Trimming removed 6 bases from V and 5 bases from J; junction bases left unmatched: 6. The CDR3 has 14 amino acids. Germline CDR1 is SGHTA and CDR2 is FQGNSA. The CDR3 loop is CASSLTAGTGELFF. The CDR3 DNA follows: TGTGCCAGCAGTTTAACAGCGGGGACCGGGGAGCTGTTTTTT. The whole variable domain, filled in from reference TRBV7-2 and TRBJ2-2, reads GAGVSQSPSNKVTEKGKDVELRCDPISGHTALYWYRQSLGQGLEFLIYFQGNSAPDKSGLPSDRFSAERTGGSVSTLTIQRTQQEDSAVYLCASSLTAGTGELFFGEGSRLTVL.

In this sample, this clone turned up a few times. The CDR3 here is CASSYGGLAGAGTQYF. The CDR3 DNA sequence: TGTGCCAGCAGCTACGGGGGACTAGCGGGAGCGGGGACCCAGTACTTC. The gene calls are TRBV3-1 (or the pseudogene TRBV3-2) and TRBJ2-5; 14 bases line up with TRBD2. Germline V gene sequence: CDR1 LGHDT, CDR2 YNNKEL (reference sequence). The CDR3 runs 16 residues. Trimming took 5 bases from V and 7 from J; bases not matched to a gene: 9.

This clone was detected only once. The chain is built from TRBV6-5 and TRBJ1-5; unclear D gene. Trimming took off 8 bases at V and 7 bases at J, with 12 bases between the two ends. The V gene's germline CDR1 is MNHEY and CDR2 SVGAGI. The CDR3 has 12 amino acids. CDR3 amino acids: CASGYHGQPQHF. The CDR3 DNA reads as TGTGCCAGCGGCTACCACGGGCAGCCCCAGCATTTT.

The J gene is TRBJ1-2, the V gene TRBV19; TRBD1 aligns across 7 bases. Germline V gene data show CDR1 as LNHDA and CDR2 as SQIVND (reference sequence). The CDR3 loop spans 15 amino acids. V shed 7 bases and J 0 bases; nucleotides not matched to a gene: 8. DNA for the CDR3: TGTGCCAGTAACTCGGACAGGATGACTAACTATGGCTACACCTTC. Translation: CASNSDRMTNYGYTF.

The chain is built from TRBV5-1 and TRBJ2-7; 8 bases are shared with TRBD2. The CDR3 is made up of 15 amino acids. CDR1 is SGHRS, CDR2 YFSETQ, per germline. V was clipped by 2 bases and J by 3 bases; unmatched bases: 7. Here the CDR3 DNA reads TGCGCCAGCAGCTTAAAAGCGGGGGACCACTACGAGCAGTACTTC. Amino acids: CASSLKAGDHYEQYF.

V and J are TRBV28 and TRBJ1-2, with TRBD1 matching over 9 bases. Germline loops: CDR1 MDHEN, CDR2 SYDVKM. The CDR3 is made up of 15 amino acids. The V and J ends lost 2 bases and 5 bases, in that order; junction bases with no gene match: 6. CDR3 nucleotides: TGTGCCAGCAGTTTACCAGACAGGGGGAGGTATGGCTACACCTTC. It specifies CASSLPDRGRYGYTF.

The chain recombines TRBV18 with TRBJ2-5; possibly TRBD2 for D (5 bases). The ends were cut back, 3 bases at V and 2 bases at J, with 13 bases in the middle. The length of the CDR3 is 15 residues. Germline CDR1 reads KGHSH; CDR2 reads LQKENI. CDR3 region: CASSPASSGQETQYF. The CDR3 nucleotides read TGTGCCAGCTCACCCGCGTCCAGCGGTCAAGAGACCCAGTACTTC.

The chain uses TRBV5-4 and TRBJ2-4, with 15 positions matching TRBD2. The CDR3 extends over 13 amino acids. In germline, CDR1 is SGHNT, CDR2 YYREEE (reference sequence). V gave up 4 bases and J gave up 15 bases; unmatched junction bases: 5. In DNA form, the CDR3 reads TGTGCCAGCAGCCCCGGGACTAGCGGGAGGTCGTACTTC. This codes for CASSPGTSGRSYF.

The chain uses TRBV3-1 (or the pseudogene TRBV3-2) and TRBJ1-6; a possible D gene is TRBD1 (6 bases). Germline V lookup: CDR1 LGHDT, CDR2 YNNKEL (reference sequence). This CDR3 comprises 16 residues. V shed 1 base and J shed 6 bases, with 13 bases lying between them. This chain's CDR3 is CASSQGGRGFNSPLHF. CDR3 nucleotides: TGTGCCAGCAGCCAAGGGGGCAGGGGTTTTAATTCACCCCTCCACTTT.

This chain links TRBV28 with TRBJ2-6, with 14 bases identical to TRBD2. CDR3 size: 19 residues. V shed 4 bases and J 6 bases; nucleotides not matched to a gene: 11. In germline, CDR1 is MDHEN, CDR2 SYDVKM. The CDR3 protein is CASSSTSGRGPGEANVLTF. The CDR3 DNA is TGTGCCAGCAGTTCGACTAGCGGGAGGGGCCCAGGTGAGGCCAACGTCCTGACTTTC.

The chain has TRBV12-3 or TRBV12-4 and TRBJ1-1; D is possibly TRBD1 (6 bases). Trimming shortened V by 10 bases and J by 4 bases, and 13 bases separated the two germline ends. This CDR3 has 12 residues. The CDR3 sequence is CATTRGRTEAFF. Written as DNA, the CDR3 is TGTGCCACGACCAGGGGACGCACTGAAGCTTTCTTT.

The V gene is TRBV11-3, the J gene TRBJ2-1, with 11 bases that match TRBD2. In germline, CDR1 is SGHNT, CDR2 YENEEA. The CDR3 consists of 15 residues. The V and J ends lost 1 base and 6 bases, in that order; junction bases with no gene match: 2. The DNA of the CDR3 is TGTGCCAGCAGCTTAGGACTAGCGGGAAGCAATGAGCAGTTCTTC. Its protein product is CASSLGLAGSNEQFF.

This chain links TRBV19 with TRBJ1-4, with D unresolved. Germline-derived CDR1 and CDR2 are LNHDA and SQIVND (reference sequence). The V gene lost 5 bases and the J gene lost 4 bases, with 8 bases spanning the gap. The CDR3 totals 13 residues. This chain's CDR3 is CASSRYRNEKLFF. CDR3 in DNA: TGTGCCAGTAGTCGGTACCGTAATGAAAAACTGTTTTTT.

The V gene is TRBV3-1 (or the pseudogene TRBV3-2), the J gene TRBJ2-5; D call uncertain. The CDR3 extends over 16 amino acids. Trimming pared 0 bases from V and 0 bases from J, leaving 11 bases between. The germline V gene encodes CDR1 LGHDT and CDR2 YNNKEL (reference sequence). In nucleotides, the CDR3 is TGTGCCAGCAGCCAAGATAGAGAACTTCACCAAGAGACCCAGTACTTC. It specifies CASSQDRELHQETQYF.

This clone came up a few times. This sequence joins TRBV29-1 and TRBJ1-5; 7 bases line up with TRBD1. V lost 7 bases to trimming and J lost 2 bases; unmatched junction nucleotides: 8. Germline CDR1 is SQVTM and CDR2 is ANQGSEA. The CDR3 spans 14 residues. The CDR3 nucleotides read TGCAGCGCTGCTCAGGGGGACGGCAATCAGCCCCAGCATTTT. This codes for CSAAQGDGNQPQHF.

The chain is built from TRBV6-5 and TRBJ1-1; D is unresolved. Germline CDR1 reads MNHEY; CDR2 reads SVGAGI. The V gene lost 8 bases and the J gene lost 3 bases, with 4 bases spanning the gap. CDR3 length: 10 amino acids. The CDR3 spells CASRYTEAFF. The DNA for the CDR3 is TGTGCCAGCCGGTACACTGAAGCTTTCTTT.

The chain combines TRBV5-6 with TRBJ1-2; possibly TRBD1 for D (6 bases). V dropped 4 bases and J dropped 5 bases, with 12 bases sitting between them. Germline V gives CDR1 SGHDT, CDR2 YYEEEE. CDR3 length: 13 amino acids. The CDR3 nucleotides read TGTGCCAGCAGCCCTCACAGGGAGTATGGCTACACCTTC. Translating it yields CASSPHREYGYTF.

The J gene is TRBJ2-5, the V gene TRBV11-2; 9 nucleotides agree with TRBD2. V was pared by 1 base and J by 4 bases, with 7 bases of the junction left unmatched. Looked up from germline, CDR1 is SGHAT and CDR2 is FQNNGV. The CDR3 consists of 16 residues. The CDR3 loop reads CASSLVGGGAGETQYF. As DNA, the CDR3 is TGTGCCAGCAGCTTAGTGGGCGGGGGGGCCGGAGAGACCCAGTACTTC.

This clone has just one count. CDR3 sequence: CASSHPDQVNTEAFF. The CDR3 nucleotides are TGTGCCAGCAGCCATCCAGATCAGGTGAACACTGAAGCTTTCTTT. J is TRBJ1-1 and V is TRBV9; D is unclear. The germline CDR1 and CDR2 sequences are SGDLS and YYNGEE. V was trimmed by 4 bases and J by 0 bases, leaving 13 bases between them. The length of the CDR3 is 15 residues.

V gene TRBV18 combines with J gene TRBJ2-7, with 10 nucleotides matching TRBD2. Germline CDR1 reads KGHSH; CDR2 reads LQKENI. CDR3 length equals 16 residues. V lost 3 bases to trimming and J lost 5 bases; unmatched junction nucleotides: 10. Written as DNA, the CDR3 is TGTGCCAGCTCACCCCCTAGACTAGCGGGCCCCCACGAGCAGTACTTC. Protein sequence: CASSPPRLAGPHEQYF.

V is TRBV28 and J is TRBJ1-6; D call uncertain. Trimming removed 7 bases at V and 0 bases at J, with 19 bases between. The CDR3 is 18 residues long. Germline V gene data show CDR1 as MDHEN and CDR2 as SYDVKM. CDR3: CASTVEVWESSYNSPLHF. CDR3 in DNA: TGTGCCAGCACGGTGGAGGTTTGGGAGAGCTCCTATAATTCACCCCTCCACTTT.

The CDR3 DNA is TGTGCCAGCCGCACGAGAGGAATAACTGAAGCTTTCTTT. It codes for CASRTRGITEAFF. The chain uses TRBV27 and TRBJ1-1; D is uncertain. Germline loops: CDR1 MNHEY, CDR2 SMNVEV (reference sequence). The CDR3 is 13 residues long. V lost 8 bases to trimming and J lost 5 bases, with 15 bases between them.

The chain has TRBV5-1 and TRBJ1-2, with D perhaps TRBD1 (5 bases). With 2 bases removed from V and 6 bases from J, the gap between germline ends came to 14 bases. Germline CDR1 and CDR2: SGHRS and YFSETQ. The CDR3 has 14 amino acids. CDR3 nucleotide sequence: TGCGCCAGCAGCTTACAGGACGCCATGAATGGCTACACCTTC. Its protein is CASSLQDAMNGYTF.

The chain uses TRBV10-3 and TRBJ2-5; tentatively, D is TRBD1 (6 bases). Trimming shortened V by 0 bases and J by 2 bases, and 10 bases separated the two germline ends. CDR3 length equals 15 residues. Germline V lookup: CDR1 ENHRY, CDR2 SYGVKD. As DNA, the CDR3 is TGTGCCATCAGTGAGTCCCGGACAGTTCAAGAGACCCAGTACTTC. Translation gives CAISESRTVQETQYF.

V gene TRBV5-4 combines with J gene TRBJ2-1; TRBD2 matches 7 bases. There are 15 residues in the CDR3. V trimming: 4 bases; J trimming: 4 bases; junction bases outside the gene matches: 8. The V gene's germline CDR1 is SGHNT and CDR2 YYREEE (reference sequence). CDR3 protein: CASSLGGPRYNEQFF. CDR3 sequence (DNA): TGTGCCAGCAGCCTGGGAGGGCCGAGGTACAATGAGCAGTTCTTC.

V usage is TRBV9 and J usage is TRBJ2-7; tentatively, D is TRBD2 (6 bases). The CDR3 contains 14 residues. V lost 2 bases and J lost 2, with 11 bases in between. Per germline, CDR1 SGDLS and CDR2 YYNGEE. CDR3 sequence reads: CASSVGEVPYEQYF. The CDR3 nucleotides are TGTGCCAGCAGCGTTGGGGAGGTCCCCTACGAGCAGTACTTC.

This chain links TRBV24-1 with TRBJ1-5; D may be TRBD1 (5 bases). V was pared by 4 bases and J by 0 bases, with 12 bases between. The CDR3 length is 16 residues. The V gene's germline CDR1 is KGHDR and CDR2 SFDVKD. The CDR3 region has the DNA TGTGCCACCAGTGACCGACAGAGCCATAGCAATCAGCCCCAGCATTTT. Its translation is CATSDRQSHSNQPQHF.

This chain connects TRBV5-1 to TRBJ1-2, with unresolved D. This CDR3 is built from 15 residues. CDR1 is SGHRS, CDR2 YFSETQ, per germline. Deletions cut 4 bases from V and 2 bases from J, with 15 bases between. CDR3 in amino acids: CASSPRREKNYGYTF. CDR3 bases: TGCGCCAGCAGCCCACGGCGGGAGAAAAACTATGGCTACACCTTC.

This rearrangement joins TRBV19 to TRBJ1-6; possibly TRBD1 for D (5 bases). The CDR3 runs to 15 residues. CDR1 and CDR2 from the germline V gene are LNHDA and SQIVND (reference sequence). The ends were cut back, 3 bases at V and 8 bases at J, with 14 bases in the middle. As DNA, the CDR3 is TGTGCCAGTAGTATCGGGGGAAAAATCGATTCACCCCTCCACTTT. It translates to CASSIGGKIDSPLHF.